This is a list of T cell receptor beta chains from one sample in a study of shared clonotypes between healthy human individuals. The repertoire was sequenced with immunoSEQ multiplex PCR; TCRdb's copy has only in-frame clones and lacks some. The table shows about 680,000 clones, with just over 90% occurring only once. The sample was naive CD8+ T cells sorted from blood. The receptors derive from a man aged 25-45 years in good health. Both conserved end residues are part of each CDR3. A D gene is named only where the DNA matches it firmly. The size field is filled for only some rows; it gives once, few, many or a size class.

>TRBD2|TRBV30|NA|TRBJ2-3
CAWSTGGPTDTQYF
TGTGCCTGGAGTACGGGAGGGCCCACAGATACGCAGTATTTT
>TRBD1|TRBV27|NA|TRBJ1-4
CASRDTWDSQYEKLFF
TGTGCCAGCAGGGATACATGGGACAGCCAGTATGAAAAACTGTTTTTT
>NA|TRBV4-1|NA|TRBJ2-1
CASSRDFNEQFF
TGCGCCAGCAGCCGAGATTTTAATGAGCAGTTCTTC
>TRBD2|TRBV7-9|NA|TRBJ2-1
CASSGSSYNEQFF
TGTGCAAGTAGCGGGAGTTCCTACAATGAGCAGTTCTTC
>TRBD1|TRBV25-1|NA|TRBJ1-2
CASSEYGLGGARYGYTF
TGTGCCAGCAGTGAATATGGCTTAGGGGGCGCGAGGTATGGCTACACCTTC
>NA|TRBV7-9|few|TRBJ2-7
CASSLAARPYEQYF
TGTGCCAGCAGCTTAGCAGCCAGGCCCTACGAGCAGTACTTC
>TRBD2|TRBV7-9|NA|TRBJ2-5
CASSLVLAGDGETQYF
TGTGCCAGCAGCTTAGTTTTAGCGGGAGATGGAGAGACCCAGTACTTC
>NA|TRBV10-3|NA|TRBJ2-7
CATRLVGYEQYF
TGTGCCACCCGATTGGTTGGCTACGAGCAGTACTTC
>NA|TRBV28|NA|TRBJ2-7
CASSLSLSLDRMAYEQYF
TGTGCCAGCAGTTTATCTCTCTCACTAGACAGGATGGCCTACGAGCAGTACTTC
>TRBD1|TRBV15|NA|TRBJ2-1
CATSRGVRDRGEFF
TGTGCCACCAGCAGGGGTGTCCGGGACAGGGGGGAGTTCTTC
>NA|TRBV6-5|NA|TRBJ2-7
CASSYRIGGKTEQYF
TGTGCCAGCAGTTACCGGATAGGCGGGAAGACCGAGCAGTACTTC
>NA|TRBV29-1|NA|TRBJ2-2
CSVRTENTGELFF
TGCAGCGTTCGGACAGAGAACACCGGGGAGCTGTTTTTT
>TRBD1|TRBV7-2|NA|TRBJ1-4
CASSLEGTGAFDNEKLFF
TGTGCCAGCAGCTTAGAAGGGACAGGGGCTTTCGATAATGAAAAACTGTTTTTT